These 9 T cell receptor beta chains came from one sample sequenced in a study of control samples from healthy donors and cancer patients. Data came from immunoSEQ multiplex PCR; TCRdb stores just in-frame clones and leaves some out. Among around 19,000 clones listed, approximately 78% were seen once. The sample consisted of PBMCs. Receptor source: a man older than 75 with head and neck cancer.

The chain recombines TRBV6-5 with TRBJ1-1; TRBD1 agrees at 8 bases. J was trimmed by 11 bases and V by 5 bases; bases with no gene match: 13. CDR1 is MNHEY, CDR2 SVGAGI, per germline. The CDR3 loop spans 14 amino acids. Here the CDR3 DNA reads TGTGCCAGCAGTAAGGACAGGGTCGGATGGTTGGCTTTCTTT. Its translation: CASSKDRVGWLAFF.

The chain joins TRBV13 to TRBJ1-1; D unresolved. Trimming cost V 3 bases and J 0 bases, with 8 bases left between them. The CDR3 runs 14 residues. CDR1 is PRHDT and CDR2 is FYEKMQ in the germline V gene (reference sequence). The CDR3 loop is CASSLGELNTEAFF. CDR3 DNA: TGTGCCAGCAGCTTGGGAGAATTGAACACTGAAGCTTTCTTT.

The chain uses TRBV27 and TRBJ2-3; weak D call: TRBD1 (6 bases). Germline values: CDR1 MNHEY, CDR2 SMNVEV (reference sequence). V lost 5 bases and J lost 5, with 11 bases in between. There are 13 residues in the CDR3. Written as DNA, the CDR3 is TGTGCCAGCAGTCTGAACAGGGTAGATACGCAGTATTTT. It yields the protein CASSLNRVDTQYF.

The rearrangement joins TRBV5-1 to TRBJ2-3; unclear D gene. V was shortened by 4 bases and J by 0 bases, with 12 bases between the two germline ends. There are 15 residues in the CDR3. Germline assignment: CDR1 SGHRS and CDR2 YFSETQ. For the CDR3, the DNA is TGCGCCAGCAGCGGGCTCCCGACCAGCACAGATACGCAGTATTTT. This gives the protein CASSGLPTSTDTQYF.

This chain joins TRBV11-2 and TRBJ1-2; TRBD1 aligns across 9 bases. The CDR3 has 14 residues. The germline V gene encodes CDR1 SGHAT and CDR2 FQNNGV. The trim removed 6 bases at V and 7 bases at J, leaving 9 bases unmatched. This CDR3 is CASRVQGAFGGYTF. CDR3 in DNA: TGTGCCAGCAGGGTACAGGGGGCATTTGGTGGCTACACCTTC.

Remarks on this clone: This sample includes further DNA sequences coding for the same CDR3. The V and J genes are TRBV6-2 or TRBV6-3 and TRBJ1-1; TRBD1 aligns across 9 bases. Germline-derived CDR1 and CDR2 are MNHEY and SVGEGT. With 5 bases clipped from V and 4 bases from J, the junction kept 8 bases outside the gene matches. CDR3 length: 15 residues. CDR3 nucleotides: TGTGCCAGCAGTCGTCCCGGGACAGGGTCCACTGAAGCTTTCTTT. Protein product: CASSRPGTGSTEAFF.

The chain is built from TRBV29-1 and TRBJ1-4; TRBD1 aligns across 7 bases. This CDR3 region has 14 residues. The V gene's germline CDR1 is SQVTM and CDR2 ANQGSEA. The V segment lost 5 bases and the J segment 5 bases; nucleotides outside the gene matches: 8. This CDR3 is CSVSEQGFNEKLFF. CDR3 in DNA: TGCAGCGTTTCTGAACAGGGGTTCAATGAAAAACTGTTTTTT.

This clone was found once. The chain carries TRBV13 and TRBJ1-1, with 9 bases matching TRBD1. CDR1 PRHDT and CDR2 FYEKMQ come from the germline V gene (reference sequence). Unmatched junction bases numbered 7, after V lost 5 bases and J lost 3 bases. This CDR3 is 15 amino acids long. The CDR3 bases are TGTGCCAGCAGCCAAGACAGGGGGAGGGACACTGAAGCTTTCTTT. This gives the protein CASSQDRGRDTEAFF. Using reference TRBV13 and TRBJ1-1 for the parts outside the CDR3, the full variable domain is AAGVIQSPRHLIKEKRETATLKCYPIPRHDTVYWYQQGPGQDPQFLISFYEKMQSDKGSIPDRFSAQQFSDYHSELNMSSLELGDSALYFCASSQDRGRDTEAFFGQGTRLTVV.

The chain employs TRBV4-1 and TRBJ1-2; possibly TRBD1 for D (5 bases). Germline V gene data show CDR1 as MGHRA and CDR2 as YSYEKL. The CDR3 is 16 residues long. V was pared by 7 bases and J by 5 bases, with 23 bases between. CDR3 sequence (DNA): TGCGCCAGCACCCTGGGGGACGGTCCTAATATTTATGGCTACACCTTC. Translation: CASTLGDGPNIYGYTF.